The source of this T cell receptor (beta chain) is a study of blood T cell repertoires in COVID-19. Here immunoSEQ multiplex PCR was the method, and the copy in TCRdb shows in-frame clones only, minus some. The table includes about 270,000 clones, approximately 90% detected once. V shed 8 bases and J shed 1 base, with 13 bases lying between them. The CDR3 is made up of 15 amino acids. Germline values: CDR1 SGHRS, CDR2 YFSETQ. The chain has TRBV5-1 and TRBJ2-6; a possible D gene is TRBD1 (6 bases). What was sequenced was PBMCs or T cells enriched from blood (not recorded which). The sequence was collected from a woman between 40 and 50 years old with acute COVID-19. The CDR3 DNA follows: TGCGCCAGTCAGTTCAGGGGTTCTGGGGCCAACGTCCTGACTTTC. This gives the protein CASQFRGSGANVLTF. Full variable domain (outside the CDR3, taken from reference TRBV5-1 and TRBJ2-6): KAGVTQTPRYLIKTRGQQVTLSCSPISGHRSVSWYQQTPGQGLQFLFEYFSETQRNKGNFPGRFSGRQFSNSRSEMNVSTLELGDSALYLCASQFRGSGANVLTFGAGSRLTVL.